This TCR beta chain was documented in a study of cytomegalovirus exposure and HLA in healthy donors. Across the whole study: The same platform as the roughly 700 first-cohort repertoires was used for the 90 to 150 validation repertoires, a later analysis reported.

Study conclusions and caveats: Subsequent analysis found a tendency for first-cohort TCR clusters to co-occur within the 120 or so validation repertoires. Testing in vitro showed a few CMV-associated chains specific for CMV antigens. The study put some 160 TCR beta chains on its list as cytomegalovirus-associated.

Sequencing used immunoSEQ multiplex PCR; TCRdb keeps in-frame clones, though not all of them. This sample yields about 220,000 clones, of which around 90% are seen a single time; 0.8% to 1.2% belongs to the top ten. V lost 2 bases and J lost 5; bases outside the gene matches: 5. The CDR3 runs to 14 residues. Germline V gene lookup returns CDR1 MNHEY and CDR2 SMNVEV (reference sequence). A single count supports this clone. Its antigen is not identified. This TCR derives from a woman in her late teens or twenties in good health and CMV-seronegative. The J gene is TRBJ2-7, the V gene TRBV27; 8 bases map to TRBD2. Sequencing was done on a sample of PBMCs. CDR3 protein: CASSLRGRSNEQYF. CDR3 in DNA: TGTGCCAGCAGTTTACGCGGGAGGTCTAACGAGCAGTACTTC.